A selection of T cell receptor beta chains follows, all from one sample in a study of T cell responses to AZD1222 COVID-19 vaccine. Clones were sequenced by immunoSEQ multiplex PCR, and TCRdb holds only the in-frame ones, with some missing. The sample carries 120,000 to 150,000 clones, 86% recorded once. Sequencing used peripheral blood, obtained 28 days after the second AZD1222 dose. The receptors derive from an adult who received the AZD1222 COVID-19 vaccine. Both conserved end residues are part of each CDR3. A D gene is named only where the DNA matches it firmly. Expanded clones get a size class; other rows say once, few or many, or leave the size out.

D: .
J: TRBJ1-3
size: .
V: TRBV15
DNA: TGTGCCACCGCCCTGGCAGACGGAAACACCATATATTTT
CDR3: CATALADGNTIYF

D: .
J: TRBJ1-3
size: .
V: TRBV5-8
DNA: TGTGCCAGCAGCTTGACCGGGTCCGGAAACACCATATATTTT
CDR3: CASSLTGSGNTIYF

D: TRBD2
J: TRBJ2-1
size: .
V: TRBV2
DNA: TGTGCCAGCATGGTAGCGGGAGCTGGTGAGCAGTTCTTC
CDR3: CASMVAGAGEQFF

D: .
J: TRBJ1-3
size: .
V: TRBV5-1
DNA: TGCGCCAGCAGCTTCTCCTCTCGGGGGTCTGGAAACACCATATATTTT
CDR3: CASSFSSRGSGNTIYF

D: .
J: TRBJ2-3
size: .
V: TRBV6-4
DNA: TGTGCCAGCAGTGAAGGGGGGACAGCTGTAGATACGCAGTATTTT
CDR3: CASSEGGTAVDTQYF

D: .
J: TRBJ2-7
size: .
V: TRBV29-1
DNA: TGCAGCGTGGGGGGGCAAGACGAGCAGTACTTC
CDR3: CSVGGQDEQYF

D: TRBD1
J: TRBJ1-5
size: few
V: TRBV4-1
DNA: TGCGCCAGCAGCCAACCTGGACAGGGGGCCGGTCAGCCCCAGCATTTT
CDR3: CASSQPGQGAGQPQHF

D: TRBD1
J: TRBJ1-1
size: .
V: TRBV10-3
DNA: TGTGCCATCAGTCCGACGAACAGGGGGATGAACACTGAAGCTTTCTTT
CDR3: CAISPTNRGMNTEAFF

D: .
J: TRBJ1-6
size: .
V: TRBV19
DNA: TGTGCCAGTAGACAGTACATCGCGAATTCACCCCTCCACTTT
CDR3: CASRQYIANSPLHF

D: .
J: TRBJ2-3
size: .
V: TRBV19
DNA: TGTGCCAGTAGTATAGAGAGGGGATCGGGCACAGATACGCAGTATTTT
CDR3: CASSIERGSGTDTQYF

D: TRBD1
J: TRBJ2-7
size: .
V: TRBV6-5
DNA: TGTGCCAGCAGCACCGGGACAGGGTTTCCCGAGCAGTACTTC
CDR3: CASSTGTGFPEQYF

D: .
J: TRBJ1-4
size: .
V: TRBV13
DNA: TGTGCCAGCAGCTTAGTGAGCGAGAGAAAACTGTTTTTT
CDR3: CASSLVSERKLFF

D: .
J: TRBJ2-4
size: .
V: TRBV21-1
DNA: TGTGCCAGCAGCAAAGCGCGACAGATAGCCAAAAACATTCAGTACTTC
CDR3: CASSKARQIAKNIQYF

D: TRBD1
J: TRBJ1-1
size: .
V: TRBV2
DNA: TGTGCCAGCACAGGGGGCACTGAAGCTTTCTTT
CDR3: CASTGGTEAFF

D: .
J: TRBJ1-4
size: .
V: TRBV19
DNA: TGTGCCAGTAGTATGTCCGGGCGGGGGACTAATGAAAAACTGTTTTTT
CDR3: CASSMSGRGTNEKLFF

D: .
J: TRBJ1-1
size: .
V: TRBV18
DNA: TGTGCCAGCTCACCAACAGCGCTGAACACTGAAGCTTTCTTT
CDR3: CASSPTALNTEAFF

D: TRBD1
J: TRBJ1-5
size: .
V: TRBV9
DNA: TGTGCCAGCAGCGTATTTCCACGGGACAGGCCCAATCAGCCCCAGCATTTT
CDR3: CASSVFPRDRPNQPQHF

D: .
J: TRBJ1-2
size: .
V: TRBV19
DNA: TGTGCCAGTAACATGGATAGGGCTGCGATATATGGCTACACCTTC
CDR3: CASNMDRAAIYGYTF

D: .
J: TRBJ2-3
size: .
V: TRBV10-1
DNA: TGCGCCAGCAGTGGCACCCAGACAGATACGCAGTATTTT
CDR3: CASSGTQTDTQYF

D: .
J: TRBJ1-2
size: .
V: TRBV29-1
DNA: TGCAGCGTTGACGAGGGGGAAAATAGCTATGGCTACACCTTC
CDR3: CSVDEGENSYGYTF

D: .
J: TRBJ1-3
size: .
V: TRBV2
DNA: TGTGCCAGCAGTGAGGGCTTCTCTGGAAACACCATATATTTT
CDR3: CASSEGFSGNTIYF

D: .
J: TRBJ1-1
size: .
V: TRBV7-2
DNA: TGTGCCAGCAGCGCACAGGCCCGGAACACTGAAGCTTTCTTT
CDR3: CASSAQARNTEAFF

D: .
J: TRBJ2-1
size: .
V: TRBV10-3
DNA: TGTGCCATCAGTGATTGGGGTAACAATGAGCAGTTCTTC
CDR3: CAISDWGNNEQFF

D: TRBD1
J: TRBJ2-5
size: .
V: TRBV29-1
DNA: TGCAGCGTTATCGACAGGGGAGGGACCCAGTACTTC
CDR3: CSVIDRGGTQYF

D: TRBD2
J: TRBJ2-3
size: .
V: TRBV6-5
DNA: TGTGCCACCAGAGAGCGGGAGGGCCGGGATACGCAGTATTTT
CDR3: CATREREGRDTQYF

D: .
J: TRBJ1-1
size: .
V: TRBV7-9
DNA: TGTGCCAGCAGCGCGACGGTCGGCACTGAAGCTTTCTTT
CDR3: CASSATVGTEAFF

D: TRBD1
J: TRBJ1-2
size: .
V: TRBV13
DNA: TGTGCCAGCAGCTTAGACAGGGGATTACGTGGCTACACCTTC
CDR3: CASSLDRGLRGYTF

D: TRBD2
J: TRBJ2-1
size: .
V: TRBV7-9
DNA: TGTGCCAGCAGCATAGGGGAGGGCGTGAGCTCCTACAATGAGCAGTTCTTC
CDR3: CASSIGEGVSSYNEQFF

D: .
J: TRBJ1-2
size: .
V: TRBV19
DNA: TGTGCCAGTAGTACGATAATGGGGAACTATGGCTACACCTTC
CDR3: CASSTIMGNYGYTF